The sequence of this T cell receptor (beta chain) was determined in a study of blood T cell repertoires in COVID-19. Whole-study context: Some COVID-19 samples were acute and others convalescent; all came from the United States, Italy and Spain.

Trimming took 0 bases from V and 2 from J; bases not matched to a gene: 9. Germline V gives CDR1 SGHRS, CDR2 YFSETQ. The length of the CDR3 is 17 residues. Original processing notes: Estimates of nucleated cell counts were drawn from the amplification of reference gene primers. The repertoire was sequenced with immunoSEQ multiplex PCR; TCRdb's copy has only in-frame clones and lacks some. The V and J calls and clone size are taken from that table; D and trimming were inferred from the DNA. Here the sample spans about 15,000 clones, 70% to 90% being singletons. The V gene is TRBV5-1, the J gene TRBJ2-3; 7 nucleotides align to TRBD2. The clonotype comes from an older man in a cohort sampled during active COVID-19. The sample comprised peripheral blood. The CDR3 is CASSLEGRETSTDTQYF. CDR3 bases: TGCGCCAGCAGCTTGGAGGGGCGGGAGACCTCCACAGATACGCAGTATTTT.